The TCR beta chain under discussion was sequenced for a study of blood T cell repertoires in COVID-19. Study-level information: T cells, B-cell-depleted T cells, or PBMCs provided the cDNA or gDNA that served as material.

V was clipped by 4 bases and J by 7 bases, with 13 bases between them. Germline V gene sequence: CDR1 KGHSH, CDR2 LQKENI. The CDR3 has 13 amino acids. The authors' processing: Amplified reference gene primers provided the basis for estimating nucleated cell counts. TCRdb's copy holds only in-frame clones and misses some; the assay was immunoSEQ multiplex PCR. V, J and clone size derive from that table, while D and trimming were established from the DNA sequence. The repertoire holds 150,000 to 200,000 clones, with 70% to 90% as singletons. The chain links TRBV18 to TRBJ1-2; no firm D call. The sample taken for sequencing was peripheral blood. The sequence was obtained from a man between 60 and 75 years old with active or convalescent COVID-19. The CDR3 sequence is CASSLSTDTGYTF. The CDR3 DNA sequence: TGTGCCAGCTCACTGTCAACTGACACTGGCTACACCTTC.